This TCR beta chain originates from a study of blood T cell repertoires in COVID-19. The CDR3 spans 16 residues. Germline V gene sequence: CDR1 SGHAT, CDR2 FQNNGV. The ends were cut back, 4 bases at V and 3 bases at J, with 18 bases in the middle. Here immunoSEQ multiplex PCR was the method, and the copy in TCRdb shows in-frame clones only, minus some. The table has 250,000 to 350,000 clones, approximately 87% seen once. The clonotype was recovered from a woman in her thirties with COVID-19, enrolled during active disease. The chain combines TRBV11-2 with TRBJ1-1; D possibly corresponds to TRBD1 (5 bases). The sample taken for sequencing was peripheral blood. This chain's CDR3 is CASSSQDQGGDTEAFF. The CDR3 DNA follows: TGTGCCAGCAGCTCACAAGACCAGGGTGGGGACACTGAAGCTTTCTTT. The complete variable domain, with remaining parts taken from reference TRBV11-2 and TRBJ1-1, reads EAGVAQSPRYKIIEKRQSVAFWCNPISGHATLYWYQQILGQGPKLLIQFQNNGVVDDSQLPKDRFSAERLKGVDSTLKIQPAKLEDSAVYLCASSSQDQGGDTEAFFGQGTRLTVV.